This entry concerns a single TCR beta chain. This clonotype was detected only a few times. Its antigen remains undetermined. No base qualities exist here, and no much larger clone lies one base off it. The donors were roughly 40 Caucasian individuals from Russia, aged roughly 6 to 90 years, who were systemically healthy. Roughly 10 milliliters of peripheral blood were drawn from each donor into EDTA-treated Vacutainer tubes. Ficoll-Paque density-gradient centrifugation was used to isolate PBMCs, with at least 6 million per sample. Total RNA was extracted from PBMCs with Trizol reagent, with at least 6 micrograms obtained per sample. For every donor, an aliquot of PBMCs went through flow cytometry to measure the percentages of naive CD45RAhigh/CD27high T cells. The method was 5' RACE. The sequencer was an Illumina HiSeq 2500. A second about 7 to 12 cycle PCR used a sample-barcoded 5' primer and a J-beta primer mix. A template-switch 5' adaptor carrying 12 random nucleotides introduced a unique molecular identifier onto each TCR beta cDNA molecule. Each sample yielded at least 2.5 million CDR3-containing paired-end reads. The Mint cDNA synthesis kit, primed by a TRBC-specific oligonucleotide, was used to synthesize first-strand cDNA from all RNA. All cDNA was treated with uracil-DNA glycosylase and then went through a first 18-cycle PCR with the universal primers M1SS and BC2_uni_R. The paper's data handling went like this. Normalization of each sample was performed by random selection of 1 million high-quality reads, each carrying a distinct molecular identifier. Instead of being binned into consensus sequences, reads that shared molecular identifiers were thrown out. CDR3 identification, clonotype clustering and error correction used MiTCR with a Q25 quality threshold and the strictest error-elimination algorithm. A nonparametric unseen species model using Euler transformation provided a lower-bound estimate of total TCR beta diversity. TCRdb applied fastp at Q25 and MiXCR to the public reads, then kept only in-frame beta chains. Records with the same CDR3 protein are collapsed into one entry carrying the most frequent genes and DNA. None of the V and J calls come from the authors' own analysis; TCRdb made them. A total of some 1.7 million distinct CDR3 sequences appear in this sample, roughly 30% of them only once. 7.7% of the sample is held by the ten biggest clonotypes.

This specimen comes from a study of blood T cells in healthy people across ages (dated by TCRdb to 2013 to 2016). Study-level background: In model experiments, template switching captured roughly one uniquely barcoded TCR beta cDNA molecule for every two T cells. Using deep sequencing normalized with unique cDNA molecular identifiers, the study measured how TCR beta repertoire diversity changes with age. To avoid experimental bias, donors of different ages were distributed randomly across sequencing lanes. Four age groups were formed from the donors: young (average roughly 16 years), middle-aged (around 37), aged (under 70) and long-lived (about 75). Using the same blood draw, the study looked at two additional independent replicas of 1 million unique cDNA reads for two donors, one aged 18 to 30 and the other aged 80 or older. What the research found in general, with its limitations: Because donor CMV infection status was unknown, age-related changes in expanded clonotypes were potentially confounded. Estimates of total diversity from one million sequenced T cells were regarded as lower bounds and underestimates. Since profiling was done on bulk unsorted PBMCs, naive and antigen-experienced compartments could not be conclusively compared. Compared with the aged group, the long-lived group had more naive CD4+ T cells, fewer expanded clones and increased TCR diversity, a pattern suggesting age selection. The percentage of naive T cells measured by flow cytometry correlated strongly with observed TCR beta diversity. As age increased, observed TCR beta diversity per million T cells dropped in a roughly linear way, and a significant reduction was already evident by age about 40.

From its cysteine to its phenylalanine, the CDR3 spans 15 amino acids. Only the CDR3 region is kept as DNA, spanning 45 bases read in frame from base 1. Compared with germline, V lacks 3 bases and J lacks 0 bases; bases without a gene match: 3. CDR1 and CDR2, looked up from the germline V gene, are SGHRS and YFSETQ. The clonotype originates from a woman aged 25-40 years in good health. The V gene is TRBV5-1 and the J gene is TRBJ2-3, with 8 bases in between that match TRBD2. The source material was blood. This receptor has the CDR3 CASSSIAGSTDTQYF. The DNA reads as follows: TGCGCCAGCAGCTCGATAGCGGGAAGCACAGATACGCAGTATTTT.